The clone carrying this T cell receptor beta chain has a single count. Original data processing: Reference gene primers were amplified, and this amplification served to estimate nucleated cell counts. The table came from immunoSEQ multiplex PCR; TCRdb's copy has only in-frame clones and leaves some out. Clone size and the V and J calls come from that table; the DNA yielded D and trimming. The sample lists 150,000 to 200,000 clones, roughly four fifths seen once, with under 13% in the top ten. This entry comes from a study of blood T cell repertoires in COVID-19. Study at large: The United States, Italy and Spain provided the acute and convalescent COVID-19 samples. From T cells, B-cell-depleted T cells, or PBMCs came the material, which was cDNA or gDNA.

Deletions cut 5 bases from V and 3 bases from J, with 18 bases between. The CDR3 length is 16 residues. Per the germline V gene, CDR1 is SEHNR and CDR2 is FQNEAQ (reference sequence). This chain connects TRBV7-9 to TRBJ2-3; possible D gene TRBD1, 6 bases. The receptor was derived from a human donor in a cohort sampled during active COVID-19. Sequenced sample: peripheral blood. The CDR3, as DNA: TGTGCCAGCAGCCCCACTGATGGGACACGGACAGATACGCAGTATTTT. It is translated as CASSPTDGTRTDTQYF.